Included here is one TCR beta chain sequence, with context. What it recognizes is unknown. This entry is derived from a study of T cell repertoires in cytomegalovirus infection. MiXCR, run by TCRdb on the reads, gives a single entry per CDR3 protein. The profile covers about 83,000 distinct CDR3 sequences, with about 45% appearing a single time and 80% to 95% taken by the ten largest. This CDR3 region has 17 residues. Per the germline V gene, CDR1 is SEHNR and CDR2 is FQNEAQ (reference sequence). J gave up 0 bases and V 3 bases, and 10 bases lay outside the gene matches. Study-level points and caveats: In two of eight donors, the top clonotype was HLA-C-restricted CMV-specific. Public TCR beta family frequency separated CMV-and-HLA carriers, including in an independent cohort.

The receptor's source is a human donor in good health (CMV status not recorded). Some clones in this sample may be carry-over from other donors' samples. The starting material was CD8+ T cells from cultured PBMCs, obtained from culture after CMV antigen stimulation. The chain links TRBV7-9 to TRBJ1-1, with 7 bases that match TRBD1. The CDR3 here is CASSFPMTGSMNTEAFF. DNA of the CDR3: TGTGCCAGCAGCTTCCCGATGACAGGGTCGATGAACACTGAAGCTTTCTTT. Full variable domain (missing parts from reference TRBV7-9 and TRBJ1-1): DTGVSQNPRHKITKRGQNVTFRCDPISEHNRLYWYRQTLGQGPEFLTYFQNEAQLEKSRLLSDRFSAERPKGSFSTLEIQRTEQGDSAMYLCASSFPMTGSMNTEAFFGQGTRLTVV.